These 14 T cell receptor beta chains were sequenced from one sample in a study of blood T cell repertoires in COVID-19. Method: immunoSEQ multiplex PCR; TCRdb's copy keeps in-frame clones and lacks some. This sample has around 160,000 clones, with roughly 79% found just once. What was sequenced was peripheral blood. The receptors shown here come from a human donor with acute or convalescent COVID-19. The donor label of this sample is uncertain.

The genes are TRBV10-3 and TRBJ1-1; D uncertain. Germline-derived CDR1 and CDR2 are ENHRY and SYGVKD. CDR3 length equals 12 residues. Trimming removed 6 bases at V and 4 bases at J, with 9 bases between. CDR3 coding DNA: TGTGCCATCAGCGACACCCTCACTGAAGCTTTCTTT. This translates into CAISDTLTEAFF.

This rearrangement joins TRBV25-1 to TRBJ1-5; possibly TRBD1 for D (5 bases). V lost 3 bases, J lost 6 bases, and 18 bases lay in between. Germline loops: CDR1 MGHDK, CDR2 SYGVNS. CDR3 size: 16 residues. The CDR3 region has the DNA TGTGCCAGCAGTGAGGGTGGACACGGGGGTGCTCAGCCCCAGCATTTT. It specifies CASSEGGHGGAQPQHF. The complete variable domain, with remaining parts taken from reference TRBV25-1 and TRBJ1-5, reads EADIYQTPRYLVIGTGKKITLECSQTMGHDKMYWYQQDPGMELHLIHYSYGVNSTEKGDLSSESTVSRIRTEHFPLTLESARPSHTSQYLCASSEGGHGGAQPQHFGDGTRLSIL.

This clone was counted a few times. The gene calls are TRBV15 and TRBJ1-2; 8 nucleotides line up with TRBD1. Trimming cost V 7 bases and J 5 bases; bases outside gene matches: 9. This CDR3 has 14 amino acids. From germline, CDR1 is LNHNV and CDR2 YYDKDF (reference sequence). The CDR3 here is CATTGTGYRYGYTF. The CDR3 DNA sequence: TGTGCCACCACCGGGACAGGTTACCGATATGGCTACACCTTC.

The chain links TRBV6-1 to TRBJ1-3; 8 bases are shared with TRBD1. This CDR3 has 18 residues. V lost 4 bases to trimming and J lost 3 bases; unmatched junction nucleotides: 14. The V gene's germline CDR1 is MNHNS and CDR2 SASEGT. The CDR3 sequence is CASSGTVRGPLGGNTIYF. The CDR3 coding sequence is TGTGCCAGCAGTGGAACGGTCAGGGGGCCGCTGGGTGGAAACACCATATATTTT.

Comments on this clone: Other DNA sequences in the sample encode the same CDR3. This chain uses TRBV5-1 with TRBJ2-1; D not resolved. This CDR3 region has 12 residues. V lost 1 base and J lost 6, with 5 bases in between. Per germline, CDR1 SGHRS and CDR2 YFSETQ. The CDR3 region is CASSLTGNEQFF. DNA of the CDR3: TGCGCCAGCAGCTTGACGGGCAATGAGCAGTTCTTC.

The chain carries TRBV5-4 and TRBJ2-5, with 7 bases that match TRBD1. The CDR3 has 15 residues. The germline V gene encodes CDR1 SGHNT and CDR2 YYREEE (reference sequence). Trimming at V came to 2 bases and at J to 1 base, leaving 5 bases not matched to a gene. The DNA for the CDR3 is TGTGCCAGCAGCTTTGAGAACAGGGGCCAAGAGACCCAGTACTTC. Amino acid sequence: CASSFENRGQETQYF.

The chain links TRBV24-1 to TRBJ2-2; tentative D call: TRBD1 (5 bases). The CDR3 contains 11 residues. CDR1 KGHDR and CDR2 SFDVKD come from the germline V gene. Deletions cut 10 bases from V and 7 bases from J, with 9 bases between. The DNA for the CDR3 is TGTGCCACAGGACACTTCGGGGAGCTGTTTTTT. It specifies CATGHFGELFF.

The chain couples TRBV30 to TRBJ1-5; D might be TRBD1 (5 bases). Germline lookup yields CDR1 GTSNPN and CDR2 SVGIG (reference sequence). V dropped 2 bases and J dropped 3 bases, with 11 bases sitting between them. This CDR3 comprises 14 residues. The CDR3 reads CAWSKGRPNQPQHF. CDR3 bases: TGTGCCTGGAGTAAGGGGAGGCCCAATCAGCCCCAGCATTTT.

This clone was found once. The V call is TRBV3-1 (or the pseudogene TRBV3-2), the J call TRBJ1-1; perhaps TRBD1 as D (6 bases). V was shortened by 7 bases and J by 5 bases, with 17 bases between the two germline ends. This CDR3 has 14 amino acids. Germline-derived CDR1 and CDR2 are LGHDT and YNNKEL (reference sequence). CDR3 protein: CASTRTGRGTEAFF. The CDR3 nucleotides are TGTGCCAGCACCCGAACCGGGAGGGGGACTGAAGCTTTCTTT.

The V and J genes are TRBV2 and TRBJ1-5, with 8 bases aligning to TRBD1. From germline, CDR1 is SNHLY and CDR2 FYNNEI. Trimming at V came to 6 bases and at J to 3 bases, leaving 10 bases not matched to a gene. This CDR3 has 16 amino acids. The DNA of the CDR3 is TGTGCCAGCAGCGGACGAGGACAGGGTATCAATCAGCCCCAGCATTTT. Translated, it gives CASSGRGQGINQPQHF.

This clone appeared a few times. The gene calls are TRBV7-9 and TRBJ2-7; D is unclear. The CDR3 is 12 amino acids. Trimming removed 3 bases at V and 5 bases at J, with 8 bases between. Germline V gene data show CDR1 as SEHNR and CDR2 as FQNEAQ (reference sequence). CDR3 coding DNA: TGTGCCAGCAGCTTCGGTCCCAACGAGCAGTACTTC. This sequence encodes CASSFGPNEQYF.

This clone was recorded a few times. This rearrangement joins TRBV4-1 to TRBJ1-4, with D possibly being TRBD1 (5 bases). CDR1 and CDR2 (germline): MGHRA, YSYEKL. CDR3 size: 18 residues. V was cut by 4 bases and J by 0 bases, with 18 bases left in between. The CDR3 sequence is CASSPALTESATNEKLFF. As DNA, the CDR3 is TGCGCCAGCAGCCCAGCTCTGACAGAATCTGCAACTAATGAAAAACTGTTTTTT.

This chain joins TRBV5-1 and TRBJ1-2; 9 nucleotides agree with TRBD1. V lost 4 bases to trimming and J lost 6 bases; unmatched junction nucleotides: 10. The CDR3 has 15 residues. In germline, CDR1 is SGHRS, CDR2 YFSETQ. In DNA form, the CDR3 reads TGCGCCAGCAGCCTGGGGGACAGGGAAGGCCATGGCTACACCTTC. It codes for CASSLGDREGHGYTF.

The chain couples TRBV19 to TRBJ1-2; TRBD1 is a possible D gene (6 bases). V lost 4 bases to trimming and J lost 4 bases, with 16 bases between them. The germline CDR1 and CDR2 sequences are LNHDA and SQIVND (reference sequence). The length of the CDR3 is 15 residues. The chain's CDR3 is CASSNNRRGSYGYTF. In nucleotides, the CDR3 is TGTGCCAGTAGTAACAATCGCAGGGGATCCTATGGCTACACCTTC. The full variable domain, completed using reference TRBV19 and TRBJ1-2, is DGGITQSPKYLFRKEGQNVTLSCEQNLNHDAMYWYRQDPGQGLRLIYYSQIVNDFQKGDIAEGYSVSREKKESFPLTVTSAQKNPTAFYLCASSNNRRGSYGYTFGSGTRLTVV.